These T cell receptor beta chains were read from a single sample in a study of Graves' ophthalmopathy and Graves' hyperthyroidism. A single record per CDR3 protein comes from TCRdb applying MiXCR to the multiplex PCR reads. The top ten hold approximately 5.5% of the sample, which has over 150,000 distinct CDR3 sequences, roughly two fifths seen once. Specimen: peripheral blood. The receptors here all came from a woman aged 40-49 years with Graves' ophthalmopathy. Both conserved end residues are part of each CDR3. D genes are given only for firm matches. Size is stated for part of the rows, as once, few or many counts, or as a class when the clone is expanded.

d_call	v_call	clone_size	j_call	cdr3_aa	cdr3_nt
TRBD1	TRBV6-1	once	TRBJ2-7	CASTDPGQGSYEQYF	TGTGCCAGCACTGACCCCGGACAGGGCTCCTACGAGCAGTACTTC
.	TRBV20-1	many	TRBJ2-5	CSASEQETQYF	TGCAGTGCTAGCGAACAGGAGACCCAGTACTTC
.	TRBV27	many	TRBJ1-1	CASIAEAFF	TGTGCCAGCATTGCTGAAGCTTTCTTT
.	TRBV12-3/TRBV12-4	few	TRBJ2-4	CASSLNRAKNIQYF	TGTGCCAGCAGTTTAAACAGGGCCAAAAACATTCAGTACTTC
TRBD1	TRBV6-1	many	TRBJ2-7	CASSAPGQGDYEQYF	TGTGCCAGCAGTGCCCCAGGACAGGGGGACTACGAGCAGTACTTC
TRBD1	TRBV6-1	.	TRBJ2-5	CASSERPAGTGGPLQETQYF	TGTGCCAGCAGTGAACGACCCGCCGGGACAGGGGGCCCCTTACAAGAGACCCAGTACTTC
.	TRBV6-1	.	TRBJ2-5	CASNRLAQYF	TGTGCCAGCAATAGGCTGGCCCAGTACTTC
TRBD1	TRBV2	many	TRBJ1-2	CASSGGQSLNYGYTF	TGTGCCAGCAGTGGGGGACAGAGTCTTAACTATGGCTACACCTTC
.	TRBV20-1	many	TRBJ2-7	CSARDNHEQYF	TGCAGTGCTAGAGATAACCACGAGCAGTACTTC
TRBD1	TRBV6-5	many	TRBJ2-5	CASSYSGRGQETQYF	TGTGCCAGCAGTTACTCTGGCAGGGGGCAAGAGACCCAGTACTTC
.	TRBV7-2	.	TRBJ1-2	CASSPDGRLGYTF	TGTGCCAGCAGCCCGGACGGTCGGTTGGGCTACACCTTC
.	TRBV6-2/TRBV6-3	few	TRBJ2-5	CASSYQGPRETQYF	TGTGCCAGCAGTTATCAGGGGCCACGGGAGACCCAGTACTTC
.	TRBV6-5	.	TRBJ1-2	CASSNGDSFFYGYTF	TGTGCCAGCAGTAACGGAGACAGTTTTTTCTATGGCTACACCTTC
TRBD1	TRBV6-2/TRBV6-3	.	TRBJ2-2	CASSTGRTGRSTGELFF	TGTGCCAGCAGTACTGGGCGGACAGGGCGCAGCACCGGGGAGCTGTTTTTT
TRBD1	TRBV7-9	many	TRBJ1-2	CASSPGQGSVYGYTF	TGTGCCAGCAGCCCCGGACAGGGGTCGGTCTATGGCTACACCTTC